This T cell receptor (beta chain) was profiled in a study of neoadjuvant anti-PD-1 for oral cavity cancer. Study background: Around day 43, patients without progression received a fourth nivolumab dose before surgery.

The time point denotes: after neoadjuvant nivolumab, at surgical resection. Analysis of PBMCs was direct, with no culture step. Comments on this clone: As yet, its antigen is unknown.

Repertoires were generated with immunoSEQ multiplex PCR, while TCRdb's copy carries only in-frame clones and drops some. This sample carries about 72,000 clones, approximately 85% of them seen once, and the ten largest clones take about 3.7%. Study results and limitations: Higher pretreatment blood Treg/Th17 ratios correlated with higher pretreatment blood and lower post-treatment tumor TCRbeta clonality.

This receptor was obtained from a person aged 40 to 85 with oral cavity squamous cell carcinoma. The input for sequencing was PBMCs, taken after nivolumab (anti-PD-1) treatment.

In DNA form, the CDR3 reads TGTGCCACCCAGAACATGGGAGAGACCCAGTACTTC. As protein: CATQNMGETQYF. This sequence joins TRBV6-5 and TRBJ2-5; D call uncertain. The ends were cut back, 10 bases at V and 4 bases at J, with 13 bases in the middle. The CDR3 is made up of 12 amino acids. Germline CDR1 and CDR2: MNHEY and SVGAGI.